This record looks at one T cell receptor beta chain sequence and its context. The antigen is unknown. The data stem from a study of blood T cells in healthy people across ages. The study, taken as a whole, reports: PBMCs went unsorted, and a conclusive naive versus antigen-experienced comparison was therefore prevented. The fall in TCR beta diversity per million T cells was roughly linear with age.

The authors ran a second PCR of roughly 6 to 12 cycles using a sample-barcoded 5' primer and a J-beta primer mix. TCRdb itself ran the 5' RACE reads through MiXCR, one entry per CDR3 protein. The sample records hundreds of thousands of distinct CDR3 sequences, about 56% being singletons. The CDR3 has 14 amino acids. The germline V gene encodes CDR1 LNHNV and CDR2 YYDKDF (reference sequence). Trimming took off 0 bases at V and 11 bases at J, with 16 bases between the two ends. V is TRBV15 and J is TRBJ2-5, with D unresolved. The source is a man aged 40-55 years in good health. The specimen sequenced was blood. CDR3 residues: CATSRDPGRDEQYF. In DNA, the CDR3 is TGTGCCACCAGCAGAGATCCGGGTAGGGATGAGCAGTACTTC.